The present T cell receptor beta chain was sequenced within a study of shared clonotypes between healthy human individuals. Per the original data handling: Because ImmunoSEQ provided only junction sequences with no quality scores, the filtering differed. Clones were sequenced by immunoSEQ multiplex PCR, and TCRdb holds only the in-frame ones, with some missing. V and J calls and clone size are as listed in that table; D and trimming were resolved from the DNA. Of about 380,000 clones listed, approximately 97% are singletons. The CDR3 totals 15 residues. Donation came from healthy HIV-negative adults that had no recent acute infections or vaccinations.

This receptor was obtained from a man under 40 in good health. The sequencing sample was made of memory CD8+ T cells sorted from blood. The subset was: CD45RO+ cells pooled with CCR7-negative TemRA cells. V gene TRBV21-1 combines with J gene TRBJ2-2; the table's D call, TRBD1, was not checked against the DNA. TRBV21-1 is labeled a pseudogene. The CDR3 is CASKGCHGRTGELFF. The CDR3 bases are TGTGCCAGCAAGGGGTGTCACGGCCGCACCGGGGAGCTGTTTTTT.